The sequence of this T cell receptor beta chain was determined in a study of cytomegalovirus exposure and HLA in healthy donors. Trimming took off 3 bases at V and 6 bases at J, with 21 bases between the two ends. This CDR3 has 17 residues. Germline CDR1 MGHRA, CDR2 YSYEKL. This PCR relied on a set of 60 Vbeta primers and 13 Jbeta primers. TCRdb's copy holds only in-frame clones and misses some; the assay was immunoSEQ multiplex PCR. The sample records over 95,000 clones, 74% being singletons. The TCR comes from a human donor in good health. The V call is TRBV4-1, the J call TRBJ2-1; D might be TRBD2 (5 bases). Sequencing was carried out using PBMCs. Written as DNA, the CDR3 is TGCGCCAGCAGCCAGGGAGCTAGCTACCTCGCAACCAATGAGCAGTTCTTC. It is translated as CASSQGASYLATNEQFF.